Reported below is one T cell receptor beta chain. This entry is derived from a study of cytomegalovirus exposure and HLA in healthy donors. The PCR was carried out with 60 Vbeta primers and 13 Jbeta primers. This table comes from immunoSEQ multiplex PCR, and its TCRdb copy is limited to in-frame clones, with some not included. Seen here are about 160,000 clones, roughly 83% observed once, and the top ten hold about 1.2%. CDR3 length equals 14 residues. The V gene end was trimmed by 0 bases and the J gene end by 6 bases; junction bases not matched to a gene: 0. Per germline, CDR1 SGHDT and CDR2 YYEEEE.

Sequencing input: PBMCs. This sequence joins TRBV5-6 and TRBJ1-6; 7 bases map to TRBD1. The receptor was derived from a boy between 2 and 10 years old in good health and CMV-seronegative. The CDR3 loop reads CASSLGDSNSPLHF. The CDR3 nucleotides are TGTGCCAGCAGCTTGGGGGACAGTAATTCACCCCTCCACTTT.